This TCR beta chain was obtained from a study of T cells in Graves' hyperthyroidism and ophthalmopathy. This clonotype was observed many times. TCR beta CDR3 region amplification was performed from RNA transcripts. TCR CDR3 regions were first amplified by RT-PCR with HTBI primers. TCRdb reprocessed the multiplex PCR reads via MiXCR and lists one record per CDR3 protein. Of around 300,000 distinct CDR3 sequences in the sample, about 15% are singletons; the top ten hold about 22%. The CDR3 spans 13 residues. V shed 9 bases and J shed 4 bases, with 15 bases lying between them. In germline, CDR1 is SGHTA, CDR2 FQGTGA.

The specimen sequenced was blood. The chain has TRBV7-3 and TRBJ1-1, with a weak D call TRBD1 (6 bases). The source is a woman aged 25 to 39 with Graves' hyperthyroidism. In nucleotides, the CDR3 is TGTGCCAGGTTACAGGGTGTCGGCACTGAAGCTTTCTTT. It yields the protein CARLQGVGTEAFF.